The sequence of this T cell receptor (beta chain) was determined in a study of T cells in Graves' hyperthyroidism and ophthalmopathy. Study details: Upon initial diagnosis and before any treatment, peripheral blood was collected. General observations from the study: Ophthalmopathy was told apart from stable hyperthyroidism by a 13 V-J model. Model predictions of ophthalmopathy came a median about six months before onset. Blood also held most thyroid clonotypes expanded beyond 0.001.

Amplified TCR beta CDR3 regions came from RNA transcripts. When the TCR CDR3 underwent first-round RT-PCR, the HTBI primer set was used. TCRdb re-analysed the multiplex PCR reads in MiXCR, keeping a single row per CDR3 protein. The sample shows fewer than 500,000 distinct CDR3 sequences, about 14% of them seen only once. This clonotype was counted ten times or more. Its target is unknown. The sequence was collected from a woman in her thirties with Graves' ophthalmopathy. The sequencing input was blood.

The CDR3 spells CSARDAGTATYEQYF. The DNA for the CDR3 is TGCAGTGCTAGAGACGCCGGGACAGCTACCTACGAGCAGTACTTC. This chain joins TRBV20-1 and TRBJ2-7, with 7 positions matching TRBD1. With 0 bases clipped from V and 2 bases from J, the junction kept 7 bases outside the gene matches. Germline V gene sequence: CDR1 DFQATT, CDR2 SNEGSKA (reference sequence). The CDR3 runs to 15 residues.